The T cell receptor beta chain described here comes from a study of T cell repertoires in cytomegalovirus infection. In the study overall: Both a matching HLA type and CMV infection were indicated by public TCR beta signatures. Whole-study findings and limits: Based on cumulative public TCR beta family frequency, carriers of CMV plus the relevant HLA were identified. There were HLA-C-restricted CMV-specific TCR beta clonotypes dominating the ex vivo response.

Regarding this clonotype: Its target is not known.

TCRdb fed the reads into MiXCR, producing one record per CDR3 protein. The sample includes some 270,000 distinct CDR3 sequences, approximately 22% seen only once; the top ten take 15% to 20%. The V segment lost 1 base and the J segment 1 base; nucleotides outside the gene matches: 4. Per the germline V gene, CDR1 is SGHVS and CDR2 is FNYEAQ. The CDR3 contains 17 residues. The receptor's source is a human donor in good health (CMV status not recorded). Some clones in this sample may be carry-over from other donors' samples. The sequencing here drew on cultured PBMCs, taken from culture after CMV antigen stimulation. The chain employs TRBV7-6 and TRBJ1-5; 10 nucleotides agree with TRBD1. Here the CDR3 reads CASSLGQGAPSNQPQHF. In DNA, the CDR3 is TGTGCCAGCAGCTTAGGACAGGGGGCTCCCAGCAATCAGCCCCAGCATTTT. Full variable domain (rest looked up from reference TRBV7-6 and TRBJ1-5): GAGVSQSPRYKVTKRGQDVALRCDPISGHVSLYWYRQALGQGPEFLTYFNYEAQQDKSGLPNDRFSAERPEGSISTLTIQRTEQRDSAMYRCASSLGQGAPSNQPQHFGDGTRLSIL.